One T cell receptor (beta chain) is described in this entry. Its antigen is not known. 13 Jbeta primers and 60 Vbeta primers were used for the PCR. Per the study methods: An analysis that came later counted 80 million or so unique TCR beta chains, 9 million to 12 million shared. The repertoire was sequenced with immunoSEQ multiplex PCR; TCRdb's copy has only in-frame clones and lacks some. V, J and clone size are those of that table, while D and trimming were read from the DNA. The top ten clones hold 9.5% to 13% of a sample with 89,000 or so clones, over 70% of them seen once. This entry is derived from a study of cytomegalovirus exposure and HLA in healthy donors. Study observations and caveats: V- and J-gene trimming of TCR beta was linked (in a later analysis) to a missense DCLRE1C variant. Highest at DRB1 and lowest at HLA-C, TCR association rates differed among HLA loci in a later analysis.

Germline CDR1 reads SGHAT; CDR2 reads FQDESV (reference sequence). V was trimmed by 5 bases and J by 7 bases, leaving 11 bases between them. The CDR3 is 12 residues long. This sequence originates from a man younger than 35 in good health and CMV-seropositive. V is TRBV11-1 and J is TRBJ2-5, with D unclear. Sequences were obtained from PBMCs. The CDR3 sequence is CASSPPRGTQYF. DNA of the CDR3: TGTGCCAGCAGCCCCCCGAGAGGGACCCAGTACTTC. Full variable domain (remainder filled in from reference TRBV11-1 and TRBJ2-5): EAEVAQSPRYKITEKSQAVAFWCDPISGHATLYWYRQILGQGPELLVQFQDESVVDDSQLPKDRFSAERLKGVDSTLKIQPAELGDSAMYLCASSPPRGTQYFGPGTRLLVL.